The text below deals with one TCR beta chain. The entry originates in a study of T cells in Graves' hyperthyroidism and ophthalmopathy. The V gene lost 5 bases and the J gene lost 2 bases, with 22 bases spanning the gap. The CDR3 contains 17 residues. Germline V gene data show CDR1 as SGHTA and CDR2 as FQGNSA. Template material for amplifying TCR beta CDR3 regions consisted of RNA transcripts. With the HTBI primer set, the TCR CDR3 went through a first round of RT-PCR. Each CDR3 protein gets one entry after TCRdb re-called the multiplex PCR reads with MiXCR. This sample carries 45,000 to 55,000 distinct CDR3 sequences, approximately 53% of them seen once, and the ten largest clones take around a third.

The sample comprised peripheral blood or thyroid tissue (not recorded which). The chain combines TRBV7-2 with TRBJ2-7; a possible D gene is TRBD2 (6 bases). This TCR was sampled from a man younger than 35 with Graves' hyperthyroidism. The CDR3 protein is CASSRSGSPSITYEQYF. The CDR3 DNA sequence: TGTGCCAGCAGCCGCAGCGGGTCGCCTAGCATCACCTACGAGCAGTACTTC. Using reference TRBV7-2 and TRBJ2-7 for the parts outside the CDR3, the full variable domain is GAGVSQSPSNKVTEKGKDVELRCDPISGHTALYWYRQSLGQGLEFLIYFQGNSAPDKSGLPSDRFSAERTGGSVSTLTIQRTQQEDSAVYLCASSRSGSPSITYEQYFGPGTRLTVT.